This T cell receptor beta chain was found in a study of tumor-infiltrating lymphocytes in localized non-small cell lung cancer. Whole-study context: The cohort mixed smokers and never-smokers, several histologies, and some post-neoadjuvant-chemotherapy samples. Study-wide results and limits: Available tissue quantity limited TCR sequencing to a patient subset. Different pieces of the same tissue were used for each assay. TCRbeta sequencing showed higher T cell infiltration in tumors than uninvolved lung.

As concerns this clone: Its antigen is undetermined.

Clones were read by immunoSEQ multiplex PCR, and TCRdb kept only the in-frame ones, dropping some. The sample has around 13,000 clones, roughly 78% seen once. This CDR3 is 14 amino acids long. Germline CDR1 WNHNN, CDR2 SYGVQD (reference sequence). V lost 10 bases and J 3 bases, leaving 13 bases between the germline ends. V usage is TRBV10-1 and J usage is TRBJ1-6; D may be TRBD1 (6 bases). Sequenced: lung tumor tissue. The clonotype comes from a human donor with non-small cell lung cancer. In nucleotides, the CDR3 is TGCGCCACCAGGGGCAGAGGCTATAATTCACCCCTCCACTTT. The encoded protein is CATRGRGYNSPLHF.